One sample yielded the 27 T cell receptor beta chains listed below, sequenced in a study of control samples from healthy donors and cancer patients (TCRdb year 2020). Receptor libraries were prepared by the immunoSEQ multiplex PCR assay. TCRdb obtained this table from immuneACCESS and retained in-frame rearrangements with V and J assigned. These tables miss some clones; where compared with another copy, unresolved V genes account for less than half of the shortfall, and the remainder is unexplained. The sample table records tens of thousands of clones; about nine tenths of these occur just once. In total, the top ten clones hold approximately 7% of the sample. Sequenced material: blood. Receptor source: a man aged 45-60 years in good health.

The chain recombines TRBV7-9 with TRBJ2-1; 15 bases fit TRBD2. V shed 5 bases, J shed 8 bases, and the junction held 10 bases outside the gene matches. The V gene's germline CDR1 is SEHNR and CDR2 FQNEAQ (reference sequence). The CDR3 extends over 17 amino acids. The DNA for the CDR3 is TGTGCCAGCAGCATACCCGGGACTAGCGGGGGGCACGATGAGCAGTTCTTC. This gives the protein CASSIPGTSGGHDEQFF.

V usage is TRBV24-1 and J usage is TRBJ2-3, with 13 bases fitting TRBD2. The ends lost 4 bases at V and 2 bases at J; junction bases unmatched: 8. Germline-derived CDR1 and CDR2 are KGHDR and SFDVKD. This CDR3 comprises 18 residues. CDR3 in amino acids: CATSDSGLAGAFTDTQYF. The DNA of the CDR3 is TGTGCCACCAGTGACTCTGGACTAGCGGGGGCCTTCACAGATACGCAGTATTTT.

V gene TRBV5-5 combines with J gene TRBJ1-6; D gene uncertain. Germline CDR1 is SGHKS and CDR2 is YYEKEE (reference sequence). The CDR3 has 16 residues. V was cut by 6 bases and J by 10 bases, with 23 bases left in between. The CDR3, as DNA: TGTGCCAGCACCAAACTTTTCGCTCCTGGCATCTCACCCCTCCACTTT. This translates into CASTKLFAPGISPLHF. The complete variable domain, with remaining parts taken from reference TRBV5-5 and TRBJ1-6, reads DAGVTQSPTHLIKTRGQQVTLRCSPISGHKSVSWYQQVLGQGPQFIFQYYEKEERGRGNFPDRFSARQFPNYSSELNVNALLLGDSALYLCASTKLFAPGISPLHFGNGTRLTVT.

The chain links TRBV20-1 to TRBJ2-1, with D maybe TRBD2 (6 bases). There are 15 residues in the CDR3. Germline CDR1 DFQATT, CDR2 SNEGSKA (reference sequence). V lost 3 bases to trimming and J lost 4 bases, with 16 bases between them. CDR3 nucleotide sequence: TGCAGTGCTAGTCCCTGGGGAGGAGCGTACAATGAGCAGTTCTTC. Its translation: CSASPWGGAYNEQFF.

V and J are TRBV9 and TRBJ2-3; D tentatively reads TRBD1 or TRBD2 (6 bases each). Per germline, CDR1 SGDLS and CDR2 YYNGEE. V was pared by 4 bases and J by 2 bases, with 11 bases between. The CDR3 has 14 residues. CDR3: CASSPTGATDTQYF. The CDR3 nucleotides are TGTGCCAGCAGCCCCACGGGGGCCACAGATACGCAGTATTTT.

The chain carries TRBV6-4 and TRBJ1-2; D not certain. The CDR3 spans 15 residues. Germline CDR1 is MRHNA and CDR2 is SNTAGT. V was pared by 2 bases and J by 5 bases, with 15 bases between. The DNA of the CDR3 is TGTGCCAGCAGTGACCACGAAGCGACGGGATATGGCTACACCTTC. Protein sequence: CASSDHEATGYGYTF.

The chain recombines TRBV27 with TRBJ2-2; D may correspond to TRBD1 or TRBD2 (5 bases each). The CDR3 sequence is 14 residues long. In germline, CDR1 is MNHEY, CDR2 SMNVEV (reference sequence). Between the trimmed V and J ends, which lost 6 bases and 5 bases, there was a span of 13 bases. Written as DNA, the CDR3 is TGTGCCAGCAGAATACCGGGGCCTACCGGGGAGCTGTTTTTT. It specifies CASRIPGPTGELFF.

The CDR3 coding sequence is TGTGCCAGCAGCCTGACACGCCAAGCTTTCTTT. This gives the protein CASSLTRQAFF. V and J are TRBV25-1 and TRBJ1-1; D unresolved. The CDR3 consists of 11 residues. The germline CDR1 and CDR2 sequences are MGHDK and SYGVNS. With 6 bases removed from V and 9 bases from J, the gap between germline ends came to 11 bases.

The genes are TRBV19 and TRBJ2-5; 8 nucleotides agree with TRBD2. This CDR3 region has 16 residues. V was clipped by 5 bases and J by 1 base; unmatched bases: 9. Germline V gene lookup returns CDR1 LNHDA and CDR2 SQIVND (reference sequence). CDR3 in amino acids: CASSLGLALFQETQYF. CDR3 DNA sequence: TGTGCCAGTAGTCTAGGACTAGCCCTGTTCCAAGAGACCCAGTACTTC. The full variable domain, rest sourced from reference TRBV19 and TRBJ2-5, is DGGITQSPKYLFRKEGQNVTLSCEQNLNHDAMYWYRQDPGQGLRLIYYSQIVNDFQKGDIAEGYSVSREKKESFPLTVTSAQKNPTAFYLCASSLGLALFQETQYFGPGTRLLVL.

The CDR3 DNA follows: TGTGCCAGCAGCGGTACAGGGGGCGCGGTTTACGAGCAGTACTTC. Residues: CASSGTGGAVYEQYF. The chain uses TRBV7-9 and TRBJ2-7; 9 nucleotides match TRBD1. With V trimmed by 5 bases and J by 4 bases, 9 bases remained unmatched. Germline CDR1 is SEHNR and CDR2 is FQNEAQ (reference sequence). This CDR3 spans 15 amino acids.

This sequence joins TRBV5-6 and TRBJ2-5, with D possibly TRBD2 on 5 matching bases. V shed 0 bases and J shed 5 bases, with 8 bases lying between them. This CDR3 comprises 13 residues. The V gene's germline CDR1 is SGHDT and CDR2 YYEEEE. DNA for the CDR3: TGTGCCAGCAGCTTGGGGCAGCGGGAGACCCAGTACTTC. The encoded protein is CASSLGQRETQYF.

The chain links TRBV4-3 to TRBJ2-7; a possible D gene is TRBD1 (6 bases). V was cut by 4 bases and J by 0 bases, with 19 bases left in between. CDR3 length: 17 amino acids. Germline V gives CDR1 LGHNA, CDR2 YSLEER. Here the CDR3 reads CASSPAKWGHLSYEQYF. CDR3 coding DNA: TGCGCCAGCAGCCCAGCAAAATGGGGACACCTCTCCTACGAGCAGTACTTC.

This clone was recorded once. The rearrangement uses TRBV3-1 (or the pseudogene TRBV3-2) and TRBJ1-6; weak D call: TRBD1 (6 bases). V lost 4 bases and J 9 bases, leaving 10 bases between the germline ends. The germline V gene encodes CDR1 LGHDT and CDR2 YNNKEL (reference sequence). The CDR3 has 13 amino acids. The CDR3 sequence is CASSRDNASPLHF. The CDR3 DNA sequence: TGTGCCAGCAGCCGGGACAACGCTTCACCCCTCCACTTT.

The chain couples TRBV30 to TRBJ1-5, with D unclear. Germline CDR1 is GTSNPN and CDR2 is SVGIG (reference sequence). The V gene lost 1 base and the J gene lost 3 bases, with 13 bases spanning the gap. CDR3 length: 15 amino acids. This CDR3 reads CAWSANTDFNQPQHF. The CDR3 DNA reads TGTGCCTGGAGTGCCAACACCGATTTCAATCAGCCCCAGCATTTT.

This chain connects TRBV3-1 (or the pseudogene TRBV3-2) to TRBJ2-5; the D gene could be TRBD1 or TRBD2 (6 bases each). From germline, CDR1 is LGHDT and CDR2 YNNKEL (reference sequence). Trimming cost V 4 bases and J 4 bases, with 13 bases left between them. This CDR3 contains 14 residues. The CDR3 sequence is CASSPRDTGETQYF. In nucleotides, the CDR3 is TGTGCCAGCAGCCCGCGGGACACGGGAGAGACCCAGTACTTC.

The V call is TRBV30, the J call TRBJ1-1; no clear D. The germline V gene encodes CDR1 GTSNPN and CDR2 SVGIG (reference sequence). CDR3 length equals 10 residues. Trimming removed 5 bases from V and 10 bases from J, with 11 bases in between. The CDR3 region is CAWSGMAAFF. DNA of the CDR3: TGTGCCTGGTCGGGAATGGCAGCTTTCTTT.

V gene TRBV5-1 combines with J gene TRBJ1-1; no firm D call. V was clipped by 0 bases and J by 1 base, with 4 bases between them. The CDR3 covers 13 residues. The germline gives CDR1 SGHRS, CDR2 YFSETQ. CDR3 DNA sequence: TGCGCCAGCAGCTTGGCCGGGAACACTGAAGCTTTCTTT. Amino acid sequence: CASSLAGNTEAFF.

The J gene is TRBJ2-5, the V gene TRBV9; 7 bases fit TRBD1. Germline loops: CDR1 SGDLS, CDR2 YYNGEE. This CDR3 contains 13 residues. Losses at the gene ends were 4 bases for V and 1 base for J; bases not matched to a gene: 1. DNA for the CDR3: TGTGCCAGCAGCTGGACAGGCCAAGAGACCCAGTACTTC. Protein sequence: CASSWTGQETQYF.

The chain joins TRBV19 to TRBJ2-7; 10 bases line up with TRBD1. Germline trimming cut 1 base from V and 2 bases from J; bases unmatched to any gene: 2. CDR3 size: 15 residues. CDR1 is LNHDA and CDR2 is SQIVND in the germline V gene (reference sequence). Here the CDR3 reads CASSIGDRGTYEQYF. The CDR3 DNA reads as TGTGCCAGTAGTATAGGGGACAGGGGAACCTACGAGCAGTACTTC.

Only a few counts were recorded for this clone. The CDR3 here is CASKGQTMNTGELFF. The CDR3 DNA reads as TGTGCCAGTAAGGGGCAAACTATGAACACCGGGGAGCTGTTTTTT. This chain joins TRBV6-6 and TRBJ2-2, with a weak D call TRBD1 (5 bases). This CDR3 has 15 residues. The germline CDR1 and CDR2 sequences are MNHNY and SVGAGI (reference sequence). Trimming cost V 9 bases and J 1 base, with 15 bases left between them.

CDR3 in amino acids: CASSIGWGGGAKETQYF. The CDR3 nucleotides read TGTGCCAGTAGTATAGGATGGGGCGGGGGGGCCAAGGAGACCCAGTACTTC. The chain uses TRBV19 and TRBJ2-5; TRBD2 agrees at 9 bases. Trimming cost V 1 base and J 5 bases; bases outside gene matches: 11. Per germline, CDR1 LNHDA and CDR2 SQIVND (reference sequence). The CDR3 has 17 amino acids.

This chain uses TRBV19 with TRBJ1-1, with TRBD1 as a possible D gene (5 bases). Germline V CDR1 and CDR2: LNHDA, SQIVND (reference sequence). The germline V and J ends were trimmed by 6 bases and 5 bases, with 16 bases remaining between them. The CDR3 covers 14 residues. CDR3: CASRVGGYDTEAFF. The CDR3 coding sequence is TGTGCCAGTAGAGTCGGGGGGTATGATACTGAAGCTTTCTTT.

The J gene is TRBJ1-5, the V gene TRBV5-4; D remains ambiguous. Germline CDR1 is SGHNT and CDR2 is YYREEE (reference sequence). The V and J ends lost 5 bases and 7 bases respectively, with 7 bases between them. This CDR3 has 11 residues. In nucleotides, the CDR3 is TGTGCCAGCAGACAAATCCAGCCCCAGCATTTT. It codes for CASRQIQPQHF.

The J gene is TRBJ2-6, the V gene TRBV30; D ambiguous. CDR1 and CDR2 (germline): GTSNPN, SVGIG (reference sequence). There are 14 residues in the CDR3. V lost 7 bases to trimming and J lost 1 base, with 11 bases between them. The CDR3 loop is CAFLKGSGANVLTF. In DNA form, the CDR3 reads TGTGCCTTTTTGAAGGGATCTGGGGCCAACGTCCTGACTTTC.

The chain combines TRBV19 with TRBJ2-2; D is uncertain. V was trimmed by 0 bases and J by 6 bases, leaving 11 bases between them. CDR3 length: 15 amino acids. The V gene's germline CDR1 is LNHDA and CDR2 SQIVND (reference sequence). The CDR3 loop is CASSIEADWAGELFF. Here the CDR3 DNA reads TGTGCCAGTAGTATAGAGGCAGATTGGGCCGGGGAGCTGTTTTTT. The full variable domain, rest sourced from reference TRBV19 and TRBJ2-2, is DGGITQSPKYLFRKEGQNVTLSCEQNLNHDAMYWYRQDPGQGLRLIYYSQIVNDFQKGDIAEGYSVSREKKESFPLTVTSAQKNPTAFYLCASSIEADWAGELFFGEGSRLTVL.

CDR3 coding DNA: TGTGCCAGCAGTACCACGCCGCGGGGCACCGGGGAGCTGTTTTTT. As protein: CASSTTPRGTGELFF. V is TRBV11-2 and J is TRBJ2-2, with D perhaps TRBD2 (6 bases). Germline assignment: CDR1 SGHAT and CDR2 FQNNGV. Trimming took 6 bases from V and 4 from J, leaving 15 bases between them. This CDR3 contains 15 residues.

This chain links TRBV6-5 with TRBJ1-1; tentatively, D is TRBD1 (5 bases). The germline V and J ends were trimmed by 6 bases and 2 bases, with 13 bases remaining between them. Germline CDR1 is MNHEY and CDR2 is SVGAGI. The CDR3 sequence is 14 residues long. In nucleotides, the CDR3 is TGTGCCAGCAGGACTGGGACGCACAACACTGAAGCTTTCTTT. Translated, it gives CASRTGTHNTEAFF.